This T cell receptor beta chain was captured in a study of OX40 agonist ivuxolimab in advanced cancers. The germline V gene encodes CDR1 MNHEY and CDR2 SMNVEV (reference sequence). V lost 2 bases, J lost 0 bases, and 8 bases lay in between. The CDR3 is 14 amino acids. Sequencing was performed with immunoSEQ multiplex PCR; in TCRdb, only in-frame clones are kept and a portion is missing. The data contain tens of thousands of clones, 90% to 95% of them seen just once; the ten biggest clones take up roughly 18%. This clone was seen once. The genes are TRBV27 and TRBJ2-7; possible D gene TRBD1, 5 bases. The source is an adult with an advanced solid tumor such as melanoma, head and neck, liver or kidney cancer. The source was CD4+ or CD8+ T cells sorted from blood, collected in a trial of the OX40 agonist ivuxolimab. The CDR3 coding sequence is TGTGCCAGCAGTTTAAGCCAGGGCTCCTACGAGCAGTACTTC. This codes for CASSLSQGSYEQYF.